These T cell receptor beta chains were read from a single sample in a study of tumor-infiltrating lymphocytes in primary liver carcinoma. TCRdb reprocessed the multiplex PCR reads via MiXCR and lists one record per CDR3 protein. The table records about 200,000 distinct CDR3 sequences, about 82% of them present only once. Sequenced input: tumor tissue from primary liver carcinoma. The receptor set was obtained from a man between 40 and 49 years old with primary liver carcinoma and hepatitis B virus infection. CDR3s include the opening cysteine and the closing phenylalanine or tryptophan. D genes are given only for firm matches. Not every row has a clone size; where given, it reads once, few, many or a size class.

TRBJ1-5	TRBV6-1	once	NA	CTSSEASERAPQHF	TGTACCAGCAGTGAGGCTAGTGAAAGGGCGCCCCAGCATTTT
TRBJ1-1	TRBV10-3	NA	NA	CAIKQEGIETFF	TGTGCCATCAAGCAAGAGGGCATTGAAACTTTCTTT
TRBJ2-1	TRBV6-5	NA	TRBD2	CACSQVGGVVEQFF	TGTGCCTGCAGTCAAGTCGGGGGGGTGGTAGAGCAGTTCTTC
TRBJ2-6	TRBV28	NA	NA	CASSRGDAVLSGANVLTF	TGTGCCAGCAGCAGGGGTGATGCCGTCCTCTCTGGGGCCAACGTCCTGACTTTC
TRBJ1-1	TRBV12-3/TRBV12-4	NA	TRBD1	CATSRPGQGNTDAFF	TGTGCCACCAGTAGACCGGGACAGGGGAACACTGATGCTTTCTTT
TRBJ1-1	TRBV29-1	NA	TRBD1	CNERQGSNTEAFF	TGCAACGAGCGACAGGGAAGTAACACTGAAGCTTTCTTT
TRBJ2-3	TRBV10-2	NA	NA	CACGNARTDTQYF	TGCGCCTGCGGGAATGCGCGCACAGATACTCAGTATTTT
TRBJ2-1	TRBV6-5	NA	NA	CASSYGELGNYNEQFF	TGTGCCAGCAGTTACGGGGAACTGGGAAATTACAATGAGCAGTTCTTC
TRBJ2-1	TRBV11-2	few	NA	CASTLSSQGSYNEQLF	TGTGCCAGCACTCTTTCTAGCCAGGGCTCCTACAATGAGCAGCTCTTC
TRBJ2-1	TRBV7-9	few	NA	CVSSPLVFSYNEQFF	TGTGTCAGCAGCCCACTAGTTTTCTCCTACAATGAGCAGTTCTTC
TRBJ1-6	TRBV21-1	NA	NA	CASRGGGTPSVLSPLHF	TGTGCCAGCAGGGGGGGGGGCACCCCATCCGTACTTTCACCCCTCCACTTT
TRBJ2-6	TRBV6-5	NA	TRBD1	CASSSRTGSSGTNVMTF	TGTGCCAGCAGTTCCCGGACAGGCAGCTCTGGGACCAACGTCATGACTTTC
TRBJ2-2	TRBV6-1	NA	NA	CASTTGTNTGELFF	TGTGCCAGCACGACTGGAACAAACACCGGGGAGCTGTTTTTT
TRBJ2-7	TRBV6-2/TRBV6-3	once	NA	CACSLRYRAHQHYF	TGTGCCTGTAGCCTCCGGTACAGGGCCCACCAGCATTACTTC
TRBJ2-7	TRBV5-4	NA	NA	CDSSLFGGPSYEQYF	TGTGACAGCAGCTTGTTCGGTGGCCCCTCCTACGAGCAGTATTTC
TRBJ2-2	TRBV4-1	few	TRBD2	CASSQDPKRGAIGELLF	TGCGCCAGCAGTCAAGACCCTAAGCGGGGGGCGATCGGGGAGCTGCTTTTT
TRBJ2-2	TRBV29-1	NA	NA	CSVLSTGTGELFF	TGCAGCGTTCTAAGCACAGGCACCGGGGAGTTGTTTTTT
TRBJ2-2	TRBV11-1	few	TRBD2	CASSLSGVNSGELFF	TGTGCCAGCAGCCTTAGCGGGGTGAACTCTGGGGAGCTGTTTTTT
TRBJ2-5	TRBV12-3/TRBV12-4	NA	NA	CVSSLTKDQETQYF	TGTGTCAGCAGTTTAACTAAAGACCAAGAGACCCAGTACTTC
TRBJ2-7	TRBV6-1	NA	NA	CAGNVGTVGSYEQYF	TGTGCCGGCAATGTTGGGACGGTGGGCTCCTACGAGCAGTACTTC
TRBJ2-7	TRBV5-1	NA	NA	CASSLTSGRCEQYF	TGCGCCAGCAGCTTGACTAGTGGGAGGTGCGAGCAGTACTTC
TRBJ2-2	TRBV29-1	NA	TRBD1	CTVEDYRGRTGELFF	TGTACCGTTGAAGACTACAGGGGAAGGACCGGGGAGCTGTTTTTT
TRBJ2-7	TRBV11-2	NA	NA	CASSSERLYAREQYF	TGTGCCAGCAGCTCCGAACGGTTATACGCGCGTGAGCAATACTTC
TRBJ2-1	TRBV21-1	NA	NA	CAISNAGLAGLSYNEQFF	TGTGCCATCAGCAACGCAGGGCTAGCGGGGCTCTCCTACAATGAGCAATTCTTC